The TCR beta chain under discussion was sequenced for a study of preoperative IRX-2 immunotherapy in early breast cancer (dated by TCRdb to between 2018 and 2021). This specimen's treatment or condition label, interpreted: preoperative locoregional IRX-2 cytokine immunotherapy. The samples were obtained from a phase Ib study in which preoperative, locoregional IRX-2 cytokine immunotherapy intended to prime immune responses was tested. Donors were patients with early-stage breast cancer who received IRX-2 before surgery. Receptor libraries were prepared by the immunoSEQ multiplex PCR assay. Imported from immuneACCESS, the table was reduced by TCRdb to in-frame sequences with V and J called. These copies leave out some clones; in studies compared against another copy, an unresolved V gene accounts for under half, and the cause of the remainder is not known. Present in this sample are tens of thousands of clones, roughly 96% of which were seen just once. About 6.8% of the sample lies in the top ten.

The CDR3 runs 19 residues from the cysteine to the phenylalanine. This entry keeps only the CDR3 DNA: 57 bases, framed from base 1. The germline V gene supplies CDR1 SQVTM and CDR2 ANQGSEA. V is shortened by 1 base, J by 0 bases, and the region joining them spans 19 bases. Details on this clone: This clone's antigen is unknown. Nothing much larger sits one base from this clone, and base qualities are not available.

This TCR came from a human donor with breast cancer. The biological material was taken from a patient treated with IRX-2 immunotherapy. The chain couples TRBV29-1 to TRBJ2-6; the D segment cannot be called with confidence. The CDR3 protein sequence reads: CSVEGPRSVNRSGANVLTF. The DNA reads as follows: TGCAGCGTTGAAGGACCTAGGTCCGTTAACCGCTCTGGGGCCAACGTCCTGACTTTC.